Following are 9 T cell receptor beta chains from one sample sequenced in a study of neurological immune-mediated disorders. MiXCR was run by TCRdb on the 5' RACE reads, yielding one entry per CDR3 protein. The table shows approximately 74,000 distinct CDR3 sequences, with about 9% occurring only once. The specimen sequenced was PBMCs. These TCRs come from a man aged 50 or older in good health.

The V call is TRBV6-5, the J call TRBJ2-7; 7 bases fit TRBD2. CDR1 and CDR2 (germline): MNHEY, SVGAGI. The CDR3 loop spans 14 amino acids. The V gene end was trimmed by 6 bases and the J gene end by 0 bases; junction bases not matched to a gene: 5. In nucleotides, the CDR3 is TGTGCCAGCAGCGGACTAGGAAGCTCCTACGAGCAGTACTTC. It yields the protein CASSGLGSSYEQYF.

The chain employs TRBV20-1 and TRBJ2-5; D gene unclear. Trimming stripped 5 bases from V and 4 bases from J, with 5 bases between. This CDR3 contains 10 residues. CDR1 is DFQATT, CDR2 SNEGSKA, per germline (reference sequence). CDR3 sequence reads: CSAWLETQYF. Written as DNA, the CDR3 is TGCAGTGCTTGGCTAGAGACCCAGTACTTC.

At least ten counts were recorded for this clonotype. V and J are TRBV11-2 and TRBJ2-1; 10 bases map to TRBD2. The CDR3 contains 14 residues. The J segment lost 7 bases and the V segment lost 3 bases, leaving 3 bases of the junction unmatched. Germline V gives CDR1 SGHAT, CDR2 FQNNGV. CDR3 loop: CASSFLAGVNEQFF. In DNA, the CDR3 is TGTGCCAGCAGCTTTCTAGCGGGAGTAAATGAGCAGTTCTTC.

This clonotype was seen ten or more times. The gene calls are TRBV28 and TRBJ1-2; 8 positions match TRBD1. The germline CDR1 and CDR2 sequences are MDHEN and SYDVKM. The CDR3 totals 14 residues. V shed 5 bases and J 5 bases; nucleotides not matched to a gene: 7. Here the CDR3 DNA reads TGTGCCAGCAGTCTAGCGGACAGGGTTTATGGCTACACCTTC. Protein sequence: CASSLADRVYGYTF.

Comments on this clonotype: The junction departs from the called germline gene at one end, perhaps through a read error. The gene calls are TRBV12-3 or TRBV12-4 and TRBJ1-2; 8 nucleotides agree with TRBD1. This CDR3 is 13 amino acids long. CDR3 protein: CTSSRTGNYGYTF. The CDR3 region has the DNA TGTACCAGCAGCAGGACAGGGAACTATGGCTACACCTTC.

This clonotype was recorded many times. The CDR3 bases are TGCGCCAGCAGCTTCGCGGGGGCAAACACTGAAGCTTTCTTT. Amino acids: CASSFAGANTEAFF. The chain carries TRBV5-1 and TRBJ1-1; D perhaps matches TRBD1 (6 bases). Germline V CDR1 and CDR2: SGHRS, YFSETQ. Trimming stripped 2 bases from V and 2 bases from J, with 10 bases between. This CDR3 is 14 amino acids long.

This clonotype was recorded many times. The chain links TRBV7-2 to TRBJ2-7; perhaps TRBD1 as D (5 bases). Trimming left V 1 base short and J 2 bases short, with 12 bases between. The CDR3 has 15 amino acids. CDR1 is SGHTA and CDR2 is FQGNSA in the germline V gene. CDR3 bases: TGTGCCAGCAGCTTAGTACAGGAGAGAGCCTACGAGCAGTACTTC. This sequence encodes CASSLVQERAYEQYF.

There are many counts of this clonotype. The V and J genes are TRBV12-3 or TRBV12-4 and TRBJ2-5; TRBD2 might be the D (5 bases). The V end was cut by 6 bases, the J end by 2 bases, with 13 bases between. The CDR3 length is 14 residues. CDR3 in DNA: TGTGCCAGCAGCCGCGGACTCACTCAAGAGACCCAGTACTTC. As protein: CASSRGLTQETQYF.

This clonotype came up many times. The chain carries TRBV7-9 and TRBJ1-6; 7 nucleotides agree with TRBD1. This CDR3 is 14 amino acids long. V was pared by 5 bases and J by 9 bases, with 7 bases of the junction left unmatched. Germline CDR1 SEHNR, CDR2 FQNEAQ (reference sequence). CDR3 DNA: TGTGCCAGCAGCCCACAGGGGACTGGTTCACCCCTCCACTTT. Encoded protein: CASSPQGTGSPLHF.